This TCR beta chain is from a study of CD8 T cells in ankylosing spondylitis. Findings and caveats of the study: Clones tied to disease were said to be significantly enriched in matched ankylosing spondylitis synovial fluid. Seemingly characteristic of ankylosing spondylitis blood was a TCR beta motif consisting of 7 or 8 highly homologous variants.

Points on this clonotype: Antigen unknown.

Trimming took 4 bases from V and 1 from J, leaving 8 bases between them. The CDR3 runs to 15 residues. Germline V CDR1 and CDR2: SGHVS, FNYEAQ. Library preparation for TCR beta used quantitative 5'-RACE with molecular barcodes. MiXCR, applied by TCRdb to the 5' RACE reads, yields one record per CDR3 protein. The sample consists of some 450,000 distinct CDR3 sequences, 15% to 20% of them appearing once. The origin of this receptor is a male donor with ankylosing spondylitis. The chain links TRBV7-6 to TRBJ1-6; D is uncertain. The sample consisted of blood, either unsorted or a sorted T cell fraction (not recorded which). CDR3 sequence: CASSSQKSYNSPLHF. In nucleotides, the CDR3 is TGTGCCAGCAGCTCCCAGAAATCCTATAATTCACCCCTCCACTTT.